These 17 T cell receptor beta chains were all obtained from the same sample, sequenced in a study of patients and donors after allogeneic stem cell transplantation. Via MiXCR, TCRdb re-called the RT-PCR reads, giving one row per CDR3 protein. This sample has about a million distinct CDR3 sequences, with over 15% found just once. The sequenced sample consisted of blood, either unsorted or a sorted T cell fraction (not recorded which). Every receptor here comes from a human donor who was either an allogeneic HSCT recipient or a stem cell or donor lymphocyte infusion donor (not recorded which). It is not recorded whose cells these are; they may come from a transplant donor.

The gene calls are TRBV5-1 and TRBJ2-2; D may be TRBD1 or TRBD2 (5 bases each). With 4 bases removed from V and 0 bases from J, the gap between germline ends came to 16 bases. CDR3 length: 17 amino acids. In germline, CDR1 is SGHRS, CDR2 YFSETQ. The CDR3: CASSPTRGRANTGELFF. CDR3 DNA sequence: TGCGCCAGCAGCCCGACTCGGGGCAGGGCGAACACCGGGGAGCTGTTTTTT.

This clonotype has just a few counts. This chain uses TRBV30 with TRBJ1-5; 9 bases fit TRBD1. CDR1 is GTSNPN and CDR2 is SVGIG in the germline V gene (reference sequence). The length of the CDR3 is 15 residues. V shed 2 bases, J shed 5 bases, and the junction held 7 bases outside the gene matches. CDR3 region: CAWSRPGQGHQPQHF. CDR3 nucleotide sequence: TGTGCCTGGAGTCGCCCGGGACAGGGACATCAGCCCCAGCATTTT.

J is TRBJ1-6 and V is TRBV6-5; no clear D. CDR1 is MNHEY, CDR2 SVGAGI, per germline. The V end lost 0 bases, the J end lost 4 bases, and 16 bases lay between the germline ends. The length of the CDR3 is 18 residues. The CDR3 DNA sequence: TGTGCCAGCAGTTACTCAACCGGGCAGAACGTTTATAATTCACCCCTCCACTTT. This sequence encodes CASSYSTGQNVYNSPLHF.

This clonotype has a handful of counts. The chain joins TRBV7-2 to TRBJ2-4; D is undetermined. CDR1 is SGHTA and CDR2 is FQGNSA in the germline V gene. The CDR3 sequence is 16 residues long. The ends were cut back, 1 base at V and 2 bases at J, with 12 bases in the middle. This CDR3 reads CASSLEATWTKNIQYF. The CDR3 nucleotides read TGTGCCAGCAGCTTAGAAGCGACGTGGACCAAAAACATTCAGTACTTC.

The sample holds a few counts of this clonotype. The chain joins TRBV20-1 to TRBJ1-2; 11 bases align to TRBD1. Germline CDR1 is DFQATT and CDR2 is SNEGSKA (reference sequence). Unmatched junction bases numbered 6, after V lost 8 bases and J lost 7 bases. CDR3 size: 12 residues. The CDR3 loop is CSSRDRGTGYTF. The CDR3 DNA sequence: TGCAGTTCCCGGGACAGGGGGACTGGCTACACCTTC.

This clonotype has just a few counts. This chain links TRBV18 with TRBJ2-3, with D unresolved. The CDR3 totals 15 residues. Trimming stripped 3 bases from V and 6 bases from J, with 16 bases between. Germline values: CDR1 KGHSH, CDR2 LQKENI. For the CDR3, the DNA is TGTGCCAGCTCACCCAATTCGGCAGACCCCGATACGCAGTATTTT. This sequence encodes CASSPNSADPDTQYF.

This rearrangement joins TRBV19 to TRBJ1-5, with D uncertain. The CDR3 consists of 15 residues. Germline V gives CDR1 LNHDA, CDR2 SQIVND (reference sequence). The V end lost 7 bases, the J end lost 4 bases, and 17 bases lay between the germline ends. The CDR3 DNA follows: TGTGCCAGTACCCCCGGCGGCAGACTAAATCAGCCCCAGCATTTT. It codes for CASTPGGRLNQPQHF.

This clonotype was picked up a small number of times. The chain links TRBV4-1 to TRBJ2-2, with no clear D. Trimming stripped 4 bases from V and 1 base from J, with 13 bases between. The germline V gene has CDR1 MGHRA and CDR2 YSYEKL. The CDR3 totals 16 residues. The DNA of the CDR3 is TGCGCCAGCAGCCCCTTAGGCATAGGGAACACCGGGGAGCTGTTTTTT. Translating gives CASSPLGIGNTGELFF.

This clonotype turned up a few times. The chain uses TRBV20-1 and TRBJ2-3, with D perhaps matching TRBD1 (5 bases). This CDR3 is built from 13 residues. Germline loops: CDR1 DFQATT, CDR2 SNEGSKA (reference sequence). CDR3 loop: CSPWMGRPDTQYF. DNA for the CDR3: TGCAGCCCATGGATGGGGCGGCCAGATACGCAGTATTTT.

The chain links TRBV21-1 to TRBJ2-5; the table's D call of TRBD2 was not tested on the DNA. TRBV21-1 counts as a pseudogene. The CDR3 is 17 residues long. The CDR3 protein is CASSKVRAGRAEETQYF. Here the CDR3 DNA reads TGTGCCAGCAGCAAAGTCCGGGCCGGGAGGGCGGAAGAGACCCAGTACTTC.

In this sample, this clonotype turned up a few times. CDR3 DNA: TGCAGTGCTAAAATGGGGTCGAACACTGAAGCTTTCTTT. This sequence encodes CSAKMGSNTEAFF. This chain uses TRBV20-1 with TRBJ1-1; D unclear. The CDR3 is 13 residues long. The V and J ends lost 4 bases and 1 base respectively, with 10 bases between them. Germline assignment: CDR1 DFQATT and CDR2 SNEGSKA (reference sequence).

The chain employs TRBV3-1 and TRBJ1-1; maybe TRBD1 (5 bases). Trimming removed 6 bases at V and 1 base at J, with 15 bases between. This CDR3 has 15 residues. The germline V gene has CDR1 LGHDT and CDR2 YNNKEL (reference sequence). The DNA of the CDR3 is TGTGCCAGCAGTCCTAACAGCGGGGGGAACACTGAAGCTTTCTTT. Translated, it gives CASSPNSGGNTEAFF.

The V and J genes are TRBV12-3 or TRBV12-4 and TRBJ1-2; possible D gene TRBD1, 5 bases. This CDR3 region has 16 residues. V was cut by 3 bases and J by 0 bases, with 14 bases left in between. In DNA, the CDR3 is TGTGCCAGCAGTTTCAAAGGGAGGGGAACTAACTATGGCTACACCTTC. This gives the protein CASSFKGRGTNYGYTF.

This chain joins TRBV4-1 and TRBJ2-3; D unclear. V was trimmed by 3 bases and J by 0 bases, leaving 16 bases between them. Germline V gene sequence: CDR1 MGHRA, CDR2 YSYEKL. This CDR3 spans 17 amino acids. The CDR3 DNA sequence: TGCGCCAGCAGCCACCCACCGCGACTCCGGAGCACAGATACGCAGTATTTT. Translation gives CASSHPPRLRSTDTQYF.

The table lists this clonotype with many counts. The chain carries TRBV9 and TRBJ2-3, with D perhaps being TRBD1 or TRBD2 (5 bases each). CDR3 size: 14 residues. V was clipped by 1 base and J by 2 bases, with 8 bases between them. The germline V gene has CDR1 SGDLS and CDR2 YYNGEE. This chain's CDR3 is CASSVRGDTDTQYF. The CDR3 DNA reads as TGTGCCAGCAGCGTAAGGGGAGACACAGATACGCAGTATTTT. Supplemented by reference TRBV9 and TRBJ2-3, the full variable domain reads DSGVTQTPKHLITATGQRVTLRCSPRSGDLSVYWYQQSLDQGLQFLIQYYNGEERAKGNILERFSAQQFPDLHSELNLSSLELGDSALYFCASSVRGDTDTQYFGPGTRLTVL.

The count of this clonotype is one. The rearrangement joins TRBV12-3 or TRBV12-4 to TRBJ1-1; D is unresolved. The CDR3 is made up of 14 amino acids. V lost 1 base to trimming and J lost 4 bases, with 10 bases between them. CDR3 sequence: CASSLDQPGTEAFF. The CDR3 DNA reads TGTGCCAGCAGTTTAGACCAACCCGGCACTGAAGCTTTCTTT.

The chain employs TRBV20-1 and TRBJ1-5; TRBD1 agrees at 10 bases. The V gene end was trimmed by 0 bases and the J gene end by 4 bases; junction bases not matched to a gene: 3. The CDR3 spans 15 residues. The germline gives CDR1 DFQATT, CDR2 SNEGSKA (reference sequence). The DNA of the CDR3 is TGCAGTGCTAGAGATCGGGGACAGGGGAATCAGCCCCAGCATTTT. Its protein is CSARDRGQGNQPQHF.